Following are 7 T cell receptor beta chains from one sample sequenced in a study of blood T cells in healthy people across ages. Primed by a sample-barcoded 5' primer and a J-beta primer mix, a second PCR proceeded for 7 to 11 cycles. From the 5' RACE reads, TCRdb called clonotypes with MiXCR, one entry per CDR3 protein. The repertoire holds about 1.5 million distinct CDR3 sequences, with 35% to 45% as singletons. Sequenced sample: blood. The receptors were sampled from a woman between 18 and 29 years old in good health.

The chain recombines TRBV7-6 with TRBJ2-7, with a tentative D call TRBD1 (5 bases). The CDR3 sequence is 15 residues long. The V and J ends lost 2 bases and 2 bases respectively, with 13 bases between them. Germline V CDR1 and CDR2: SGHVS, FNYEAQ. CDR3 protein: CASSLQGSKTYEQYF. The DNA of the CDR3 is TGTGCCAGCAGCTTACAGGGTTCTAAAACCTACGAGCAGTACTTC.

The chain links TRBV15 to TRBJ2-3, with D tentatively TRBD1 (6 bases). Trimming left V 2 bases short and J 3 bases short, with 12 bases between. CDR3 length: 15 residues. Per the germline V gene, CDR1 is LNHNV and CDR2 is YYDKDF (reference sequence). DNA for the CDR3: TGTGCCACCAGCAGACCCAGGGGTCAGACAGATACGCAGTATTTT. Translating it yields CATSRPRGQTDTQYF. Together with reference TRBV15 and TRBJ2-3, the CDR3 gives the full variable domain: DAMVIQNPRYQVTQFGKPVTLSCSQTLNHNVMYWYQQKSSQAPKLLFHYYDKDFNNEADTPDNFQSRRPNTSFCFLDIRSPGLGDTAMYLCATSRPRGQTDTQYFGPGTRLTVL.

The CDR3 spells CASSLHPRGQVYEQYF. The CDR3 DNA reads as TGTGCCAGCAGTTTACACCCCCGAGGACAAGTCTACGAGCAGTACTTC. The chain joins TRBV27 to TRBJ2-7, with D perhaps TRBD1 (5 bases). V lost 2 bases, J lost 3 bases, and 17 bases lay in between. Germline V lookup: CDR1 MNHEY, CDR2 SMNVEV (reference sequence). The CDR3 has 16 amino acids.

J is TRBJ2-1 and V is TRBV7-9, with 7 bases lining up with TRBD1. Germline lookup yields CDR1 SEHNR and CDR2 FQNEAQ (reference sequence). The CDR3 is made up of 12 amino acids. The trim removed 4 bases at V and 14 bases at J, leaving 8 bases unmatched. Written as DNA, the CDR3 is TGTGCCAGCAGCTCTAACAGGGGCGGAGAGTTCTTC. Amino acid sequence: CASSSNRGGEFF.

The chain carries TRBV2 and TRBJ1-2, with 9 bases lining up with TRBD1. Germline V gene data show CDR1 as SNHLY and CDR2 as FYNNEI. The V segment lost 5 bases and the J segment 2 bases; nucleotides outside the gene matches: 6. This CDR3 contains 15 residues. The CDR3 bases are TGTGCCAGCAGTAAGGGACAGGGCGTAAACTATGGCTACACCTTC. Its protein product is CASSKGQGVNYGYTF.

Points on this clonotype: At one boundary the junction diverges from the germline segment, which might be a read error. The chain combines TRBV7-9 with TRBJ2-7; TRBD1 is a possible D gene (5 bases). The CDR3 runs 12 residues. CDR1 is SEHNR and CDR2 is FQNEAQ in the germline V gene (reference sequence). The CDR3 DNA is TGTTCCAGCAGTGACAGCTCCTACGAGCAGTACTTC. Its protein is CSSSDSSYEQYF.

The chain uses TRBV2 and TRBJ2-1, with D possibly TRBD2 on 7 matching bases. V was clipped by 7 bases and J by 6 bases, with 13 bases between them. This CDR3 has 13 residues. Per germline, CDR1 SNHLY and CDR2 FYNNEI. CDR3: CASNREGSNEQFF. The CDR3 DNA follows: TGTGCCAGCAACAGGGAGGGAAGCAATGAGCAGTTCTTC.